Listed here is a single T cell receptor (beta chain). As yet, its antigen is unknown. The entry originates in a study of graft-versus-host responses after intestinal transplantation. There are 13 residues in the CDR3. Sequencing used immunoSEQ multiplex PCR; TCRdb keeps in-frame clones, though not all of them. The data hold around 100,000 clones, with 93% observed a single time. V and J are TRBV1 and TRBJ2-7. TRBV1 is a pseudogene segment. This sequence originates from a human donor who received an intestinal transplant. The sample was unstimulated CD8+ T cells sorted from spleen or lymph node cells, taken before intestinal transplant. CDR3: CTSSQEDVYEQYF. As DNA, the CDR3 is TGCACCAGCAGCCAAGAAGATGTGTACGAGCAGTACTTC.